This section outlines one T cell receptor beta chain sequence together with its context. Its antigen is unidentified. The sample comes from a study of graft-versus-host responses after intestinal transplantation. Study-wide context: Induction using anti-thymocyte globulin, followed by tacrolimus and steroids for roughly 3 years, was given to all recipients.

Assay used: immunoSEQ multiplex PCR; TCRdb lists only in-frame clones, some missing. The sample carries 90,000 to 100,000 clones, 86% recorded once. General observations from the study: Detection of GvH clones occurred in recipient marrow, and some had their first appearance in ileum or blood. The highest levels of circulating GvH clones went along with early declines in HvG clones after transplant. Across patients carrying graft-donor T cell macrochimerism, allografts held high graft-versus-host to host-versus-graft clonal ratios.

CDR1 and CDR2 from the germline V gene are MNHNS and SASEGT. Trimming stripped 6 bases from V and 0 bases from J, with 9 bases between. CDR3 length equals 13 residues. Sequencing used PBMCs, obtained 255 days after intestinal transplant. The chain joins TRBV6-1 to TRBJ2-7; D not resolved. The sequence was obtained from a human patient who received an intestinal transplant, so some T cells may come from the graft donor. CDR3 nucleotide sequence: TGTGCCAGCAGCGTCAGCCACTCCTACGAGCAGTACTTC. Protein: CASSVSHSYEQYF.